This record concerns one TCR beta chain sequence. Likely a read error: the CDR3 ends without its conserved phenylalanine or tryptophan. The data derive from a study of tumor and adjacent non-tumor tissue in lung cancer. Three rounds of nested PCR, following a modified ARM-PCR protocol, produced the TCRbeta library. TCRdb processed the multiplex PCR reads anew with MiXCR; each CDR3 protein has one entry. The table has tens of thousands of distinct CDR3 sequences, around 80% seen once; the top ten hold roughly 37%. The template was RNA from unsorted bulk tissue. The normal lung tissue was taken more than 3 cm from the tumor edge. This CDR3 has 16 amino acids. V shed 4 bases and J shed 9 bases, with 27 bases lying between them. CDR1 is SQVTM, CDR2 ANQGSEA, per germline.

The clonotype originates from a man between 65 and 79 years old with non-small cell lung cancer. The chain couples TRBV29-1 to TRBJ1-2; no clear D. What was sequenced was distant non-tumor lung tissue. The CDR3 sequence is CSVVPYQSSGKDRYTI. DNA of the CDR3: TGCAGCGTTGTCCCCTATCAATCCTCGGGAAAAGATCGCTACACCATC.